This TCR beta chain stems from a study of breast tumors, draining lymph nodes, adjacent tissues. Whole-study findings and limits: Data fit most tumor T cells coming from lymph node, expanding in tumor. Tumor TCR diversity was below lymph nodes but above nontumor tissue. Luminal-like breast cancer showed significantly higher tumor–nontumor repertoire similarity than basal-like.

The lymph nodes were axillary draining lymph nodes from breast cancer patients. The CDR3 has 15 amino acids. V was pared by 1 base and J by 7 bases, with 14 bases between. Germline V gene data show CDR1 as MGHRA and CDR2 as YSYEKL. MiXCR was run by TCRdb on the multiplex PCR reads, yielding one entry per CDR3 protein. The data contain 170,000 or so distinct CDR3 sequences, roughly a third of them singletons. This clonotype has ten or more counts. The antigen remains undetermined. Sequenced sample: axillary lymph node tissue. This chain joins TRBV4-1 and TRBJ1-5; unclear D gene. The sequence was obtained from a female donor with breast cancer. Some clones in this sample may be carry-over from other donors' samples. Here the CDR3 reads CASSQGGRPGQPQHF. The CDR3, as DNA: TGCGCCAGCAGCCAAGGTGGGCGACCTGGGCAGCCCCAGCATTTT.